This T cell receptor (beta chain) was recorded in a study of blood T cell repertoires in COVID-19. V lost 6 bases to trimming and J lost 4 bases; unmatched junction nucleotides: 6. The CDR3 extends over 14 amino acids. Germline V lookup: CDR1 SEHNR, CDR2 FQNEAQ (reference sequence). Repertoires were generated with immunoSEQ multiplex PCR, while TCRdb's copy carries only in-frame clones and drops some. Of 140,000 to 150,000 clones detected, around 88% appear once; the ten largest clones hold roughly 2.9%. The receptor was isolated from a man in his sixties with active or convalescent COVID-19. The sample consisted of peripheral blood. The chain carries TRBV7-9 and TRBJ2-7; TRBD1 matches at 10 bases. The CDR3 region is CASRPGTGDYEQYF. The DNA for the CDR3 is TGTGCCAGCAGACCCGGGACAGGGGATTACGAGCAGTACTTC.